This T cell receptor beta chain was identified during a study of blood T cell repertoires in COVID-19. Turning to the study itself: PBMCs, B-cell-depleted T cells, or T cells were the source of the cDNA or gDNA that made up the material.

V lost 6 bases and J 4 bases, leaving 15 bases between the germline ends. The CDR3 totals 14 residues. In germline, CDR1 is GTSNPN, CDR2 SVGIG (reference sequence). Per the original methods: Counts of nucleated cells, estimated from reference gene primer amplification, were obtained. Sequenced by immunoSEQ multiplex PCR; TCRdb stores in-frame clones only, minus some. Clone size and V and J calls were adopted from that table, with D and trimming inferred from the DNA. This table has nearly 90,000 clones, approximately 88% appearing once. Input material: peripheral blood. The rearrangement links TRBV30 to TRBJ1-4; tentative D call: TRBD1 (6 bases). This TCR came from an elderly man with acute or convalescent COVID-19. CDR3 DNA: TGTGCCTGCCAGGCAGGGGCGGGTAATGAAAAACTGTTTTTT. Protein sequence: CACQAGAGNEKLFF.